This TCR beta chain was profiled in a study of regulatory T cells in long-lasting Graves disease. Arm-PCR of CDR3 regions and iRepertoire HTBI primers were the basis on which TCR beta libraries were built. TCRdb re-called the multiplex PCR reads through MiXCR, storing one row per CDR3 protein. The table records 400,000 to 500,000 distinct CDR3 sequences, about 17% of them present only once. CDR1 KGHDR and CDR2 SFDVKD come from the germline V gene. The CDR3 length is 12 residues. Germline trimming cut 6 bases from V and 8 bases from J; bases unmatched to any gene: 4. Time point in this sample: newly diagnosed GD, antithyroid drugs for less than 3 months. Extracted RNA from PBMCs served as the source of the TCR library. Graves' disease diagnoses followed American Thyroid Association guidelines. The authors drew patients from an endocrinology department in Xi'an, China. This sample also appeared in a second study, on T cells in Graves' hyperthyroidism and ophthalmopathy. That source notes: When the TCR CDR3 underwent first-round RT-PCR, the HTBI primer set was used. Most thyroid clonotypes with frequency above 0.001 were detected in blood.

The TCR originated in a woman younger than 30 with Graves disease. Source: peripheral blood mononuclear cells (PBMCs), taken at new diagnosis, from a patient treated with antithyroid drugs. J is TRBJ2-3 and V is TRBV24-1, with 7 bases aligning to TRBD1. The CDR3 loop reads CATSSAGGTQYF. CDR3 nucleotides: TGTGCCACCAGTTCGGCAGGGGGTACGCAGTATTTT.